Included here is one TCR beta chain sequence, with context. With 2 bases removed from V and 0 bases from J, the gap between germline ends came to 10 bases. This CDR3 has 15 amino acids. Germline V gene data show CDR1 as MNHNS and CDR2 as SASEGT. Sequencing was performed with immunoSEQ multiplex PCR; in TCRdb, only in-frame clones are kept and a portion is missing. Among around 690,000 clones, about 90% were seen once, and the ten largest hold 34%. This sample is drawn from a study of shared clonotypes between healthy human individuals. Source material: memory CD8+ T cells from PBMCs. As to subset: CD45RO+ cells pooled with CCR7-negative TemRA cells. The TCR sequence derives from a man aged 18 to 35 in good health. Some clones in this sample may be carry-over from other donors' samples. V usage is TRBV6-1 and J usage is TRBJ1-1, with D perhaps TRBD1 (5 bases). CDR3 sequence reads: CASSEYGGLNTEAFF. The DNA of the CDR3 is TGTGCCAGCAGTGAATACGGGGGTCTGAACACTGAAGCTTTCTTT.